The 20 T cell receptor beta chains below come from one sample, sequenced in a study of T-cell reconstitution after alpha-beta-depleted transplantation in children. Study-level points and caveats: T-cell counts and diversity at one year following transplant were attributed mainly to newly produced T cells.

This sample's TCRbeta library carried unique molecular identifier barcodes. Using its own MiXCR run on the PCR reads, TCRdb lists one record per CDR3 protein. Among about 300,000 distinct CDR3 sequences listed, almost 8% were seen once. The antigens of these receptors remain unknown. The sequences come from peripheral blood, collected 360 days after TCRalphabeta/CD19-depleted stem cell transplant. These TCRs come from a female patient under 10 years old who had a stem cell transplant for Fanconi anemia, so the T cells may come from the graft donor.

CDR3 sequence: CSARDATTGQVNSPLHF. The CDR3 nucleotides are TGCAGTGCTAGAGATGCCACGACAGGTCAAGTTAATTCACCCCTCCACTTT. This chain links TRBV20-1 with TRBJ1-6; tentative D call: TRBD1 (6 bases). The V end was cut by 0 bases, the J end by 6 bases, with 18 bases between. CDR3 length: 17 residues. Germline assignment: CDR1 DFQATT and CDR2 SNEGSKA (reference sequence).

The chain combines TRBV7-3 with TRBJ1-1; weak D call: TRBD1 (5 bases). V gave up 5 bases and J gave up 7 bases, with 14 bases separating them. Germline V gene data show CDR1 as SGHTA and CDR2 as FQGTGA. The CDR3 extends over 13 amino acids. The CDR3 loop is CASSQGQGGEAFF. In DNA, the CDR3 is TGTGCCAGCAGCCAAGGGCAGGGTGGTGAAGCTTTCTTT.

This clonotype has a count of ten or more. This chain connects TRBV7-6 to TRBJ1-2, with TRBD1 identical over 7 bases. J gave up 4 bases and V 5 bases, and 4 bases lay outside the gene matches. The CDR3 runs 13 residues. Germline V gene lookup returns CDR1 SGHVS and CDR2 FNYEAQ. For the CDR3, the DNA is TGTGCCAGCAGCACGGGACAGCGCTATGGCTACACCTTC. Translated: CASSTGQRYGYTF.

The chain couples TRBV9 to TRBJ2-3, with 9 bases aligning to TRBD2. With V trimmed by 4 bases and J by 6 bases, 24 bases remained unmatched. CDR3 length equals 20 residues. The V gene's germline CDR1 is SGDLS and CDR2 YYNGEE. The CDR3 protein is CASSLIWDSSGGPPMDTQYF. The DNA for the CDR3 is TGTGCCAGCAGCCTTATTTGGGATAGTAGCGGGGGCCCCCCTATGGATACGCAGTATTTT.

CDR3 nucleotides: TGTGCCAGCAGCGTTGATTCGGGGTCTCTGGAGACCCAGTACTTC. This gives the protein CASSVDSGSLETQYF. This chain uses TRBV9 with TRBJ2-5; TRBD2 might be the D (5 bases). Per the germline V gene, CDR1 is SGDLS and CDR2 is YYNGEE. V was trimmed by 2 bases and J by 5 bases, leaving 16 bases between them. This CDR3 contains 15 residues.

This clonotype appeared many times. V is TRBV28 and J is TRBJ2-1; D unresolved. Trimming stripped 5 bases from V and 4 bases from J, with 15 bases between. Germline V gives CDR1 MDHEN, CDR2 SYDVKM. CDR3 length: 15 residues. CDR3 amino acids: CASSIRLLGYNEQFF. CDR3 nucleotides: TGTGCCAGCAGTATCCGGCTCTTGGGGTACAATGAGCAGTTCTTC. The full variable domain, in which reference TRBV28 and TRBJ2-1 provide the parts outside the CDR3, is DVKVTQSSRYLVKRTGEKVFLECVQDMDHENMFWYRQDPGLGLRLIYFSYDVKMKEKGDIPEGYSVSREKKERFSLILESASTNQTSMYLCASSIRLLGYNEQFFGPGTRLTVL.

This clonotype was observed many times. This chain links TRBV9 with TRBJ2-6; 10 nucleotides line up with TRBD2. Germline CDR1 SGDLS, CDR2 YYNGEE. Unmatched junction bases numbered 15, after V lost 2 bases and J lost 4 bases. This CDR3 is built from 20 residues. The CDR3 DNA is TGTGCCAGCAGCGTGCAAGCGGGAGGGACAAAAATCTCCGGGGCCAACGTCCTGACTTTC. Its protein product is CASSVQAGGTKISGANVLTF.

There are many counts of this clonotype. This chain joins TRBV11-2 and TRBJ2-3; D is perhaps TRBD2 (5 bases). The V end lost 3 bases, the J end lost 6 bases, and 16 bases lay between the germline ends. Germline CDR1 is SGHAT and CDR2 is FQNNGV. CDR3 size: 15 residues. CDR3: CASSFPPTRRDTQYF. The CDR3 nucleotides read TGTGCCAGCAGCTTCCCCCCTACTAGAAGGGATACGCAGTATTTT.

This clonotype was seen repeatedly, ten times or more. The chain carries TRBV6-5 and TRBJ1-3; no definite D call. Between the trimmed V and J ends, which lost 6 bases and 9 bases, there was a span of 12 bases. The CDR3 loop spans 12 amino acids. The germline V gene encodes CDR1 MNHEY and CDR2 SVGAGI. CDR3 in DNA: TGTGCCAGCAGATCCACAGCGGCCACCATATATTTT. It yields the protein CASRSTAATIYF.

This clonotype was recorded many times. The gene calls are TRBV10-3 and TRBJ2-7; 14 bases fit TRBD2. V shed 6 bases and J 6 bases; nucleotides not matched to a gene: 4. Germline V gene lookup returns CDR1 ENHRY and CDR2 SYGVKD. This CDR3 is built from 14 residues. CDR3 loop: CAIRGLAGVGEQYF. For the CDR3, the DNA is TGTGCCATCAGGGGACTAGCGGGAGTTGGCGAGCAGTACTTC.

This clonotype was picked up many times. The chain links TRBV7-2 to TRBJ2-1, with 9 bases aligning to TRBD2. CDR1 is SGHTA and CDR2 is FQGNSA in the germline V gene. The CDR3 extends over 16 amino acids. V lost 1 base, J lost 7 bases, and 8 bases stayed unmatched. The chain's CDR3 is CASSLEMAGGTNEQFF. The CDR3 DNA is TGTGCCAGCAGCTTAGAGATGGCGGGGGGGACGAATGAGCAGTTCTTC.

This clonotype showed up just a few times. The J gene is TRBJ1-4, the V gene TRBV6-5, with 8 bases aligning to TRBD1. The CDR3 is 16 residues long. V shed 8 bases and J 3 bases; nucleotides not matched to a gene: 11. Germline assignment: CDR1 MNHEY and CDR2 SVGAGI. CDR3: CASGQRQGISNEKLFF. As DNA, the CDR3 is TGTGCCAGCGGCCAAAGACAGGGGATATCTAATGAAAAACTGTTTTTT.

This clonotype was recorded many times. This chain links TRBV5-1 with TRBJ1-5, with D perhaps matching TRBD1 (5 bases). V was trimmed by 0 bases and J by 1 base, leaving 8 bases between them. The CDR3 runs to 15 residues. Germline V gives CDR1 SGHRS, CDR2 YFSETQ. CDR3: CASSLDGTSNQPQHF. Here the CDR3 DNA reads TGCGCCAGCAGCTTGGACGGGACGAGCAATCAGCCCCAGCATTTT.

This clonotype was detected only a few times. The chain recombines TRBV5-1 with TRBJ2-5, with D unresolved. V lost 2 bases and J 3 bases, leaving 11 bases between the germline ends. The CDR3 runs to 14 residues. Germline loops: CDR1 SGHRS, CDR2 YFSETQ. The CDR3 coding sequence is TGCGCCAGCAGCTTCTGGGCAGCAGAAGAGACCCAGTACTTC. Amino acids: CASSFWAAEETQYF.

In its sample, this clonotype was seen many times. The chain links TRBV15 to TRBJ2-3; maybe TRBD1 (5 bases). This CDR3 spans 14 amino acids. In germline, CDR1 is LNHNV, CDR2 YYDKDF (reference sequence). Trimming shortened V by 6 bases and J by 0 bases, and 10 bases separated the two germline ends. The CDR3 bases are TGTGCCACCAGTTTGGGGCGCAGCACAGATACGCAGTATTTT. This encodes CATSLGRSTDTQYF.

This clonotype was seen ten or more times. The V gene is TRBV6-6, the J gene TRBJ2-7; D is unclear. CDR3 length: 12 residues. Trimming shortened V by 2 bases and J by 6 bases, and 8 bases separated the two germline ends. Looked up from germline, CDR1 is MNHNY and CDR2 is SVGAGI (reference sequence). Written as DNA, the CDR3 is TGTGCCAGCAGTTACCCCGAGGTCGAGCAGTACTTC. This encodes CASSYPEVEQYF.

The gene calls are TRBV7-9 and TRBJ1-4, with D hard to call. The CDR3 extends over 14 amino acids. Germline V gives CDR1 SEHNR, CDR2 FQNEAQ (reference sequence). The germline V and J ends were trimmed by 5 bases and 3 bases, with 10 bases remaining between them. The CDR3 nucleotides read TGTGCCAGCAGCCCAGGACTCGCTAATGAAAAACTGTTTTTT. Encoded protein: CASSPGLANEKLFF.

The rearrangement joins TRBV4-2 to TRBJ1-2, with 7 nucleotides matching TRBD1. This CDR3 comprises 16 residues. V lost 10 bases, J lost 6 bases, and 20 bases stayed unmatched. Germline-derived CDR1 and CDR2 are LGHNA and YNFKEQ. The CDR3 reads CAMGSGGQTYRHGYTF. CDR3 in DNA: TGTGCCATGGGCTCCGGGGGACAGACCTATAGACATGGCTACACCTTC.

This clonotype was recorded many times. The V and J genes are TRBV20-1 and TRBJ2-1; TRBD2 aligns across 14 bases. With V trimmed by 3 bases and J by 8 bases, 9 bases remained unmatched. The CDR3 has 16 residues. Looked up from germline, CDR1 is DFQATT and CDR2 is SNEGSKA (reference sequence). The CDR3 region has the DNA TGCAGTGCTAGTTGGGGACTAGCGGGAGTCGGCGATGAGCAGTTCTTC. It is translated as CSASWGLAGVGDEQFF.

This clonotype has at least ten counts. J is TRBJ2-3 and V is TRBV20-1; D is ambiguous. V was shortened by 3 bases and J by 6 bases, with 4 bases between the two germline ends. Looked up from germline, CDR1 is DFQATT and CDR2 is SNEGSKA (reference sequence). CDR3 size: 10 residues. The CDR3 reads CSASRDTQYF. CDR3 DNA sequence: TGCAGTGCTAGCCGGGATACGCAGTATTTT.